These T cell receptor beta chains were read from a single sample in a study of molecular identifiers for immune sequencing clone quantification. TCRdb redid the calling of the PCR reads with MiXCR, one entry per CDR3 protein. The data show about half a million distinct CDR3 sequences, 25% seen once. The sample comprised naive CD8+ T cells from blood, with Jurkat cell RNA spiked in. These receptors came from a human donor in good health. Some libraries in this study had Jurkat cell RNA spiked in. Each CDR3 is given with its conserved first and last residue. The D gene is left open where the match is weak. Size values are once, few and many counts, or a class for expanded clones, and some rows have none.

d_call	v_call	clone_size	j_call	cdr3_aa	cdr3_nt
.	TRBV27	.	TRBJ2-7	CASWGTTYEQYF	TGTGCCAGCTGGGGGACAACCTACGAGCAGTACTTC
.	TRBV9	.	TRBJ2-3	CASSSLVPDTQYF	TGTGCCAGCAGCTCCTTAGTCCCAGATACGCAGTATTTT
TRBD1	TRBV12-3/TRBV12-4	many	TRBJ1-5	CASSLGTGYQPQHF	TGTGCCAGCAGTTTGGGGACAGGATATCAGCCCCAGCATTTT
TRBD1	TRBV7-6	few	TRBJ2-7	CASSSNQGAYEQYF	TGTGCCAGCAGCTCCAACCAGGGGGCCTACGAGCAGTACTTC
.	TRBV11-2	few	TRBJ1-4	CASSGYSALDEKLFF	TGTGCCAGCAGCGGGTATTCGGCTTTAGATGAAAAACTGTTTTTT
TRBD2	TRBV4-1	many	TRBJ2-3	CASSHLAGGSDTQYF	TGCGCCAGCAGCCATCTAGCGGGGGGGTCAGATACGCAGTATTTT
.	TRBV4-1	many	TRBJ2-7	CASSQGLEQYF	TGCGCCAGCAGCCAGGGCCTCGAGCAGTACTTC
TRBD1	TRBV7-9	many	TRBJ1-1	CASSLGQGEAFF	TGTGCCAGCAGCCTCGGACAGGGTGAAGCTTTCTTT
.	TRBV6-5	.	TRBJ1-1	CASSNFKGADTEAFF	TGTGCCAGCAGTAACTTCAAAGGGGCGGATACTGAAGCTTTCTTT
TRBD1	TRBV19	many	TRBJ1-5	CASSSQGAYSNQPQHF	TGTGCCAGTAGTTCCCAGGGGGCATATAGCAATCAGCCCCAGCATTTT
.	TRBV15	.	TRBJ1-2	CATSRDLRGYTF	TGTGCCACCAGCAGAGATTTGCGGGGCTACACCTTC
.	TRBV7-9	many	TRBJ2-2	CASRLVGGANTGELFF	TGTGCCAGCAGACTAGTCGGCGGGGCAAACACCGGGGAGCTGTTTTTT
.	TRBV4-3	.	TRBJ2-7	CASSQDASPGEQYF	TGCGCCAGCAGCCAAGATGCGAGCCCTGGAGAGCAGTACTTC
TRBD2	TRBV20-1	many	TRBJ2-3	CSARDPLAGDTQYF	TGCAGTGCTAGAGATCCACTAGCGGGAGATACGCAGTATTTT
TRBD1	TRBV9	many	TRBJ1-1	CASSVGQGTMNTEAFF	TGTGCCAGCAGCGTCGGACAGGGGACAATGAACACTGAAGCTTTCTTT
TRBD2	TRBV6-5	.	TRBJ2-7	CASSTAGAYEQYF	TGTGCCAGCAGTACCGCGGGGGCCTACGAGCAGTACTTC
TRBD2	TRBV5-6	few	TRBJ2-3	CASSDGTSGNTDTQYF	TGTGCCAGCAGCGACGGGACTAGCGGAAACACAGATACGCAGTATTTT
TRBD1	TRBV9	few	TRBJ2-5	CASSVGTGYQETQYF	TGTGCCAGCAGCGTTGGGACAGGGTACCAAGAGACCCAGTACTTC
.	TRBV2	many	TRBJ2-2	CASSDWVGNTGELFF	TGTGCCAGCAGTGATTGGGTTGGAAACACCGGGGAGCTGTTTTTT
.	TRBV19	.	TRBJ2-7	CASSIAAGTSYEQYF	TGTGCCAGTAGTATAGCGGCAGGTACCTCCTACGAGCAGTACTTC
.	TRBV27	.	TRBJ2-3	CASSLDGRSDTQYF	TGTGCCAGCAGTTTAGATGGGAGGTCGGATACGCAGTATTTT
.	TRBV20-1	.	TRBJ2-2	CSARWGFGELFF	TGCAGTGCTAGATGGGGATTCGGGGAGCTGTTTTTT
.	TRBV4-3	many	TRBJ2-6	CASSARSGANVLTF	TGCGCCAGCAGTGCCCGCTCTGGGGCCAACGTCCTGACTTTC
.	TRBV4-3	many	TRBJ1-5	CASSQVASSNQPQHF	TGCGCCAGCAGCCAAGTAGCCTCAAGCAATCAGCCCCAGCATTTT
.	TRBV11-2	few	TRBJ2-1	CASSSPFVNEQFF	TGTGCCAGCAGCTCCCCTTTCGTGAATGAGCAGTTCTTC
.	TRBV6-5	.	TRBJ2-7	CASQWRGSYNEQYF	TGTGCCAGCCAGTGGAGGGGCTCCTACAATGAGCAGTACTTC
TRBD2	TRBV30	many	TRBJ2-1	CAWSVGLAGYNEQFF	TGTGCCTGGAGTGTTGGCCTAGCGGGATACAATGAGCAGTTCTTC
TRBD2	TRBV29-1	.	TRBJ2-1	CSVEETSGADNEQFF	TGCAGCGTTGAAGAGACTAGCGGGGCAGACAATGAGCAGTTCTTC
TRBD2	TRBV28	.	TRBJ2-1	CASSLRTSGSSYNEQFF	TGTGCCAGCAGTTTAAGGACTAGCGGTTCCTCCTACAATGAGCAGTTCTTC
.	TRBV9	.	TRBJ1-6	CASSVEPSLGSYNSPLHF	TGTGCCAGCAGCGTAGAACCCTCTTTGGGGTCCTATAATTCACCCCTCCACTTT
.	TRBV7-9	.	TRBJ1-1	CASSPTSPEAFF	TGTGCCAGCAGCCCCACAAGCCCTGAAGCTTTCTTT
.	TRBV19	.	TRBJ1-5	CATDRWGSNQPQHF	TGTGCCACCGACAGGTGGGGAAGCAATCAGCCCCAGCATTTT
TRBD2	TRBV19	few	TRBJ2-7	CASSIAGGNYEQYF	TGTGCCAGTAGTATAGCGGGAGGGAACTACGAGCAGTACTTC
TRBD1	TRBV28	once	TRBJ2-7	CASRGTGGSEQYF	TGTGCCAGCAGGGGGACAGGGGGGAGCGAGCAGTACTTC
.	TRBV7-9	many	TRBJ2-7	CASSFAGNEQYF	TGTGCCAGCAGCTTTGCGGGGAACGAGCAGTACTTC
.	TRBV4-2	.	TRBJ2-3	CASSQDPEAVWGTDTQYF	TGTGCCAGCAGCCAAGATCCAGAGGCGGTTTGGGGTACAGATACGCAGTATTTT
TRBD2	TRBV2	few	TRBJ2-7	CASSPLGLAGRLGSYEQYF	TGTGCCAGCAGTCCCCTCGGACTAGCGGGGAGGTTGGGGTCCTACGAGCAGTACTTC
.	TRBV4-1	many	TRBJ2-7	CASSQVMQGHEQYF	TGCGCCAGCAGCCAGGTTATGCAGGGACACGAGCAGTACTTC
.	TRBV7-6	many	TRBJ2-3	CASSSLVRGQDTQYF	TGTGCCAGCAGCTCCCTGGTCCGGGGCCAAGATACGCAGTATTTT
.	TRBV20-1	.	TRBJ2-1	CSARDRTRISYNEQFF	TGCAGTGCTAGAGATCGAACACGTATCTCCTACAATGAGCAGTTCTTC
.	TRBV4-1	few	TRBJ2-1	CASSHQTGALHNEQFF	TGCGCCAGCAGCCACCAGACGGGGGCCCTTCACAATGAGCAGTTCTTC
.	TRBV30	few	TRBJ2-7	CAWKLWSGEQYF	TGTGCCTGGAAGTTATGGTCGGGCGAGCAGTACTTC
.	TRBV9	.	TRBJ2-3	CASSFAGARTDTQYF	TGTGCCAGCAGCTTCGCGGGGGCGCGGACAGATACGCAGTATTTT
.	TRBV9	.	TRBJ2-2	CASSPLGDTGELFF	TGTGCCAGCAGCCCCCTGGGTGACACCGGGGAGCTGTTTTTT
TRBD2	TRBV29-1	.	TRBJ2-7	CSVFLRLAGVGSYEQYF	TGCAGCGTTTTCTTGCGGCTAGCGGGGGTCGGCTCCTACGAGCAGTACTTC
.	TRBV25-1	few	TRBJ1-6	CASSERESNSPLHF	TGTGCCAGCAGTGAAAGGGAATCTAATTCACCCCTCCACTTT
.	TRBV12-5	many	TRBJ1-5	CASGLDGGGNQPQHF	TGTGCTAGTGGTTTAGACGGGGGTGGGAATCAGCCCCAGCATTTT
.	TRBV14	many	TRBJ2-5	CASSQGVETQYF	TGTGCCAGCAGCCAAGGGGTAGAGACCCAGTACTTC
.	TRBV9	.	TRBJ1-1	CASGVVGSGTTEAFF	TGTGCCAGCGGCGTAGTAGGCAGCGGAACGACTGAAGCTTTCTTT
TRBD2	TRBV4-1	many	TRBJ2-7	CASSQGSGGSYEQYF	TGCGCCAGCAGCCAAGGAAGCGGGGGGTCCTACGAGCAGTACTTC
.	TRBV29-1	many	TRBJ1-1	CSVRRNNEAFF	TGCAGCGTTCGGAGGAATAATGAAGCTTTCTTT
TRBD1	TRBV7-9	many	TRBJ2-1	CASSPGTGAPNYNEQFF	TGTGCCAGCAGCCCGGGGACAGGCGCTCCCAACTACAATGAGCAGTTCTTC
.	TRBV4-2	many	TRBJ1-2	CASSQVAVDPHGYTF	TGTGCCAGCAGCCAAGTCGCGGTGGATCCGCATGGCTACACCTTC
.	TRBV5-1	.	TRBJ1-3	CASSFGRREAGNTIYF	TGCGCCAGCAGCTTTGGCCGAAGGGAAGCTGGAAACACCATATATTTT